This is a list of T cell receptor beta chains from one sample in a study of regulatory T cells in long-lasting Graves disease. Using its own MiXCR run on the multiplex PCR reads, TCRdb lists one record per CDR3 protein. The repertoire consists of about 460,000 distinct CDR3 sequences, with about 22% occurring once and the leading ten covering over 10%. This material consisted of peripheral blood mononuclear cells (PBMCs), taken when the disease was refractory, from a patient treated with antithyroid drugs. These receptors were obtained from a female donor with Graves disease. Both conserved end residues are part of each CDR3. A D gene is named only where the DNA matches it firmly. Some rows have no size entry. The others give once, few or many, or a class for an expanded clone.

D	V	length	J	size	DNA	CDR3
TRBD1	TRBV7-2	17	TRBJ1-3	once	TGTGCCAGCAGCTCCGGGACAGGGCCCCCTTCTGGAAACACCATATATTTT	CASSSGTGPPSGNTIYF
TRBD2	TRBV2	15	TRBJ2-7	many	TGTGCCAGCAGTCCCGAGCGGGGGGGACATCCCGAGCAGTACTTC	CASSPERGGHPEQYF
-	TRBV5-1	14	TRBJ1-5	-	TGCGCCAGCAGTCTGAGGGGGGACGGTCAGCCCCAGCATTTT	CASSLRGDGQPQHF
-	TRBV5-6	12	TRBJ1-1	-	TGTGCCTGCAGCTGGAGAAGGGGGGACTCTTTCTTT	CACSWRRGDSFF
-	TRBV28	16	TRBJ2-3	-	TGTGCCAGCACCCCACCTGGGCTAGCAGGCACAGATACGCAGTATTTT	CASTPPGLAGTDTQYF
TRBD1	TRBV7-2	14	TRBJ2-7	many	TGTGCCAGCAGTCCGGGACAGGGAATATACGAGCAGTACTTC	CASSPGQGIYEQYF
TRBD1	TRBV6-1	15	TRBJ2-2	many	TGTGCCACCAAACGTGGGGGACAGTACACCGGGGAGCTGTTTTTT	CATKRGGQYTGELFF
TRBD1	TRBV30	12	TRBJ1-1	once	TGTGCCTGGAGTCCCCAGGGGGGGGGAGCTTTCTTT	CAWSPQGGGAFF
TRBD1	TRBV7-2	14	TRBJ1-5	many	TGTGCCAGCAGCCTGGACAGGGGTACTCAGCCCCAGCATTTT	CASSLDRGTQPQHF
TRBD1	TRBV7-3	13	TRBJ1-2	-	TGTGCCAGCAGCTCCCGACAGGGGTTCGGCTACACCTTC	CASSSRQGFGYTF
-	TRBV12-3/TRBV12-4	15	TRBJ1-1	many	TGTGCCAGCAGTTTAGCTCCGACCATGAACACTGAAGCTTTCTTT	CASSLAPTMNTEAFF
-	TRBV5-6	14	TRBJ1-5	few	TGTGCCAGCAGCTTAAAAGCAGGGCTTCAGCCCCAGCATTTT	CASSLKAGLQPQHF
-	TRBV6-2/TRBV6-3	15	TRBJ1-1	many	TGTGCCAGCAGAAGGAGGGGACTGGAGAACACTGAAGCTTTCTTT	CASRRRGLENTEAFF
-	TRBV27	15	TRBJ1-5	few	TGTGCCAGCAGTTTTCGCAGGGGACGCAATCAGCCCCAGCATTTT	CASSFRRGRNQPQHF
-	TRBV6-5	13	TRBJ1-1	many	TGTGCCAGCAGTTACGGGGTGGCAGCCCAAGCTTTCTTT	CASSYGVAAQAFF
-	TRBV6-9	14	TRBJ2-5	many	TGTGCCAGCAGTTTCCGGCGGGATGGAGAGACCCAGTACTTC	CASSFRRDGETQYF
-	TRBV11-3	15	TRBJ2-7	few	TGTGCCAGCAGCCCAGGTGGAGGGCCGTCCTACGAGCAGTACTTC	CASSPGGGPSYEQYF
TRBD1	TRBV6-2/TRBV6-3	13	TRBJ1-2	many	TGTGCCAGCAGCATGCAGGGGGCACAGGGCTACACCTTC	CASSMQGAQGYTF
-	TRBV6-5	15	TRBJ1-5	many	TGTGCCAGCAGTTACTCTACAGCCCTGGATCAGCCCCAGCATTTT	CASSYSTALDQPQHF
TRBD1	TRBV12-3/TRBV12-4	13	TRBJ2-7	-	TGTGCCAGCAGTGGGACAGGGGACAGCGAGCAGTACTTC	CASSGTGDSEQYF
-	TRBV2	14	TRBJ2-2	many	TGTGCCAGCAGGGGGCGCGGATTGACCGGGGAGCTGTTTTTT	CASRGRGLTGELFF
-	TRBV6-2/TRBV6-3	16	TRBJ2-7	-	TGTGCCAGCAGTTCAGTACTAGCAACAACTTCCTACGAGCAGTACTTC	CASSSVLATTSYEQYF
-	TRBV20-1	17	TRBJ1-1	-	TGCAGTGCTAAAAAAACGGGGCTCAGGGGCGTGGGAACTGAAGCTTTCTTT	CSAKKTGLRGVGTEAFF
-	TRBV11-2	12	TRBJ2-4	-	TGTGCCAGCAGCTTCCGGGTGGACATTCAGTACTTC	CASSFRVDIQYF
TRBD1	TRBV29-1	13	TRBJ1-1	-	TGCAGCGCGAGACAGGGGGGAGGGACTGAAGCTTTCTTT	CSARQGGGTEAFF
-	TRBV10-2	11	TRBJ2-7	many	TGCGCCAGCAGTGAGTACTACGAGCAGTACTTC	CASSEYYEQYF
-	TRBV7-3	14	TRBJ1-6	few	TGTGCCAGCAGCTCGGACAGCGTTAATTCACCCCTCCACTTT	CASSSDSVNSPLHF
-	TRBV6-5	14	TRBJ2-1	-	TGTGCCAGCAGTTACGGGAGCTCCTACAATGAGCAGTTCTTC	CASSYGSSYNEQFF
-	TRBV7-2	13	TRBJ2-4	many	TGTGCCAGCAGCTTGGGGGGATTGCGGACTCAGTACTTC	CASSLGGLRTQYF
-	TRBV10-3	15	TRBJ1-1	few	TGTGCCATCAGGACTCAACAGGCCCTCAGCACTGAAGCTTTCTTT	CAIRTQQALSTEAFF
-	TRBV5-1	11	TRBJ1-1	many	TGCGCCAGCAGCTTCCAGGGTGAAGCTTTCTTT	CASSFQGEAFF
-	TRBV7-3	14	TRBJ2-2	-	TGTGCCAGCAGCGGGGCGCGGGACACCGGGGAGCTGTTTTTT	CASSGARDTGELFF
-	TRBV30	13	TRBJ1-1	many	TGTGCCTGGTGTCGTAGGGTGAGCACTGAAGCTTTCTTT	CAWCRRVSTEAFF
TRBD2	TRBV28	14	TRBJ2-5	many	TGTGCCAGCAGTTCGGGGGGGTCACAAGAGACCCAGTACTTC	CASSSGGSQETQYF
TRBD2	TRBV2	14	TRBJ2-2	-	TGTGCCAGCCAACTAGCGGGAGATATCGGGGAGCTGTTTTTT	CASQLAGDIGELFF
-	TRBV16	13	TRBJ2-3	-	TGTGCCAGCAGCCAGGGGGCAACAGATACGCAGTATTTT	CASSQGATDTQYF
TRBD2	TRBV29-1	16	TRBJ2-3	-	TGCAGCGGTCTAGCGGGGGGTTCGTATCGAGCAGATACGCAGTATTTT	CSGLAGGSYRADTQYF
-	TRBV6-1	12	TRBJ2-7	many	TGTGCCAGCACCTCTTTTCCCTACGAGCAGTACTTC	CASTSFPYEQYF
-	TRBV20-1	14	TRBJ2-7	few	TGCAGTGCTAGAGATGGTTCGGATTCCTACGAGCAGTACTTC	CSARDGSDSYEQYF
-	TRBV5-1	14	TRBJ2-7	few	TGCGCCAGCAGTAAGCCGGGACAACCCTACGAGCAGTACTTC	CASSKPGQPYEQYF
-	TRBV6-5	15	TRBJ1-1	-	TGTGCCAGCAGTTACTCAACAGCCTGGAACACTGAAGCTTTCTTT	CASSYSTAWNTEAFF
TRBD1	TRBV2	13	TRBJ1-1	few	TGTGCCAACAACAGGGGTGTGAACACTGAAGCTTTCTTT	CANNRGVNTEAFF